This entry describes one T cell receptor (beta chain). Amplification of TCR beta CDR3 regions was performed using RNA transcripts as template. A set of HTBI primers served as the primers for a first-round RT-PCR of the TCR CDR3. TCRdb re-called the multiplex PCR reads through MiXCR, storing one row per CDR3 protein. The sample gives 550,000 to 600,000 distinct CDR3 sequences, 13% to 15% of which show up once; around 7% is in the top ten. CDR3 size: 13 residues. V lost 5 bases to trimming and J lost 0 bases, with 5 bases between them. The germline CDR1 and CDR2 sequences are MNHNS and SASEGT. The sample originates from a study of T cells in Graves' hyperthyroidism and ophthalmopathy.

The sample was blood. This chain links TRBV6-1 with TRBJ2-4, with unresolved D. The receptor comes from a woman between 18 and 29 years old with Graves' ophthalmopathy. The CDR3 is CASSPVAKNIQYF. The CDR3 DNA is TGTGCCAGCAGTCCGGTAGCCAAAAACATTCAGTACTTC.